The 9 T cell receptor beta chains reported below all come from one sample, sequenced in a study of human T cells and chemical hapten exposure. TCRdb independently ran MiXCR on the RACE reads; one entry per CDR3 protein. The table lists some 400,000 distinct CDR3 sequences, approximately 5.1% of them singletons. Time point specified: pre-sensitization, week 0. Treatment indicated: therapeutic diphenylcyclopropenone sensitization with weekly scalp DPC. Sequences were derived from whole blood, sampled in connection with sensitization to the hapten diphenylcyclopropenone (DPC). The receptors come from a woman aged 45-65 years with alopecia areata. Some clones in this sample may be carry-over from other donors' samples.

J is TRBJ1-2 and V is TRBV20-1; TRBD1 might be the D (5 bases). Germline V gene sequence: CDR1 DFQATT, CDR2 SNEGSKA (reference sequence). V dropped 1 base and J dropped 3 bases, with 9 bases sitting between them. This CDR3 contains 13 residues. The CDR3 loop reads CSARAGVDYGYTF. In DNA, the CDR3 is TGCAGTGCTAGAGCGGGGGTGGACTATGGCTACACCTTC.

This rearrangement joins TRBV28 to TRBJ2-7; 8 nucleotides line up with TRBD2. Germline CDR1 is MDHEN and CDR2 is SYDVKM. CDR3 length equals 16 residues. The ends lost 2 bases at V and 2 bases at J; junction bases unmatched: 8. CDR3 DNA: TGTGCCAGCAGTTTAGGGGCTAGCGGGCCTACCTACGAGCAGTACTTC. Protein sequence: CASSLGASGPTYEQYF.

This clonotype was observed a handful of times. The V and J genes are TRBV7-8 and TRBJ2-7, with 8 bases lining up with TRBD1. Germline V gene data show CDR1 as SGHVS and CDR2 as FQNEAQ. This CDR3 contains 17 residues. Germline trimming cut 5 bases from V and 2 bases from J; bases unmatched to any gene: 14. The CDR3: CASSPKPPGTGAYEQYF. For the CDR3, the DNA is TGTGCCAGCAGCCCCAAGCCTCCTGGGACAGGAGCCTACGAGCAGTACTTC.

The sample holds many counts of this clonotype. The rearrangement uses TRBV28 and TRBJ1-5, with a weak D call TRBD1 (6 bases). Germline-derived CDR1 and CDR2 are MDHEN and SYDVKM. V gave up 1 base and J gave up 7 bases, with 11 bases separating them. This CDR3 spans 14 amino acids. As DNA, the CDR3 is TGTGCCAGCAGTTTATCAGGGGCGGAGCAGCCCCAGCATTTT. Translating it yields CASSLSGAEQPQHF.

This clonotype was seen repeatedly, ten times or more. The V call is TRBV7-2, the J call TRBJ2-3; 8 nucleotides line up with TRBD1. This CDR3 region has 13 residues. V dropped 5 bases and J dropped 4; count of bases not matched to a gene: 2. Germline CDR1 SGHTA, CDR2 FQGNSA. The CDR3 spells CASSTQGADTQYF. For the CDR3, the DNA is TGTGCCAGCAGCACACAGGGGGCAGATACGCAGTATTTT.

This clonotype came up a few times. The CDR3 DNA reads as TGCAGCGTTGAAAACAGGGGTACTGAAGCTTTCTTT. It specifies CSVENRGTEAFF. The chain employs TRBV29-1 and TRBJ1-1, with TRBD1 identical over 7 bases. The CDR3 spans 12 residues. CDR1 is SQVTM and CDR2 is ANQGSEA in the germline V gene. The V segment lost 2 bases and the J segment 5 bases; nucleotides outside the gene matches: 2.

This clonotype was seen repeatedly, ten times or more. CDR3 protein: CASSLEAGGILTDTQYF. Here the CDR3 DNA reads TGCGCCAGCAGCTTGGAGGCGGGGGGCATCCTCACAGATACGCAGTATTTT. V gene TRBV5-1 combines with J gene TRBJ2-3; TRBD2 matches at 8 bases. The germline V gene has CDR1 SGHRS and CDR2 YFSETQ. V was pared by 0 bases and J by 2 bases, with 8 bases of the junction left unmatched. CDR3 length: 17 amino acids.

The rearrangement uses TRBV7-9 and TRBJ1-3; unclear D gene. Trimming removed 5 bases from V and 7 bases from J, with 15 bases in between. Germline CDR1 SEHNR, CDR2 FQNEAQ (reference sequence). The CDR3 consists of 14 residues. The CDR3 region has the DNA TGTGCCAGCAGCCTACCGCCCGGACCGAACACCATATATTTT. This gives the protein CASSLPPGPNTIYF. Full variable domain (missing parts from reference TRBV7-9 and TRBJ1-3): DTGVSQNPRHKITKRGQNVTFRCDPISEHNRLYWYRQTLGQGPEFLTYFQNEAQLEKSRLLSDRFSAERPKGSFSTLEIQRTEQGDSAMYLCASSLPPGPNTIYFGEGSWLTVV.

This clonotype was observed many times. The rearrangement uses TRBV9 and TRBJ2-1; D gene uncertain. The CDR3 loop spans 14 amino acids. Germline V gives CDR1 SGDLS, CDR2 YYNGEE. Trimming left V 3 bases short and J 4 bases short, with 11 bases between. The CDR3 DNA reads TGTGCCAGCAGCGCCCCCCCCCTTTACAATGAGCAGTTCTTC. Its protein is CASSAPPLYNEQFF.